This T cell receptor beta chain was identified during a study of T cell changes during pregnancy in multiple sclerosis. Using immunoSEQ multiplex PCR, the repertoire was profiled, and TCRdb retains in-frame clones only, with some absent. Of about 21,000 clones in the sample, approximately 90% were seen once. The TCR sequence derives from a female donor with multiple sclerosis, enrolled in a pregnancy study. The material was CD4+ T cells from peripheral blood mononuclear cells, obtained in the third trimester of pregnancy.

The CDR3, as DNA: TGTGCCTGGGACCTCAAGGACAGAGACACTGAAGCTTTCTTT. It codes for CAWDLKDRDTEAFF. The chain uses TRBV30 and TRBJ1-1; tentatively, D is TRBD1 (6 bases). The CDR3 covers 14 residues. V lost 5 bases and J 3 bases, leaving 16 bases between the germline ends. Germline values: CDR1 GTSNPN, CDR2 SVGIG (reference sequence).